Below, 8 T cell receptor beta chains from the same sample are listed, as sequenced in a study of CXCR3-negative and CXCR3-positive naive CD8 T cells. UMI-labeled TRB cDNA libraries were prepared by 5' RACE. TCRdb reprocessed the 5' RACE reads; each CDR3 protein has one entry and no DNA is given. The sample totals fewer than 90,000 distinct CDR3 sequences. Sequencing was performed on naive CXCR3- CD8+ T cells from blood. The subset here: CD45RO-CCR7+CD27+CD95- naive CD8+ T cells lacking CXCR3 (TNR3-). The receptors derive from a human donor in good health. Some clones in this sample may be carry-over from other donors' samples.

This chain connects TRBV23-1 to TRBJ2-7; TCRdb indicates TRBD1, and absent DNA this call remains unverified. TRBV23-1 is known as an ORF, though its function is uncertain. This CDR3 region has 13 residues. CDR3 residues: CPKSGPAFWEQYF.

The rearrangement uses TRBV4-1 and TRBJ1-2; with no DNA, the TCRdb D assignment of TRBD1 cannot be verified. Germline V CDR1 and CDR2: MGHRA, YSYEKL. CDR3 length: 14 residues. The CDR3 reads CASSQRQGDYGYTF.

The chain carries TRBV28 and TRBJ1-5. The germline V gene encodes CDR1 MDHEN and CDR2 SYDVKM. The CDR3 contains 13 residues. CDR3: CASTDYSNQPQHF.

The chain employs TRBV12-3 or TRBV12-4 and TRBJ2-1; no DNA is available, so the TRBD2 call from TCRdb remains unchecked. This CDR3 comprises 16 residues. This CDR3 reads CASSLGGLAGYNEQFF.

J is TRBJ2-3 and V is TRBV15; the TCRdb D gene call, TRBD1, has no DNA to confirm it. The CDR3 runs 15 residues. Germline V gene lookup returns CDR1 LNHNV and CDR2 YYDKDF (reference sequence). The CDR3 is CATSRVEQGAATQYF. The full variable domain, in which reference TRBV15 and TRBJ2-3 provide the parts outside the CDR3, is DAMVIQNPRYQVTQFGKPVTLSCSQTLNHNVMYWYQQKSSQAPKLLFHYYDKDFNNEADTPDNFQSRRPNTSFCFLDIRSPGLGDTAMYLCATSRVEQGAATQYFGPGTRLTVL.

The chain employs TRBV28 and TRBJ2-1. The germline V gene has CDR1 MDHEN and CDR2 SYDVKM. CDR3 length: 17 amino acids. CDR3 protein: CASSLFLTTSSYNEQFF. The full variable domain, completed using reference TRBV28 and TRBJ2-1, is DVKVTQSSRYLVKRTGEKVFLECVQDMDHENMFWYRQDPGLGLRLIYFSYDVKMKEKGDIPEGYSVSREKKERFSLILESASTNQTSMYLCASSLFLTTSSYNEQFFGPGTRLTVL.

The chain's CDR3 is CSVTPQLAGQETQYF. This chain uses TRBV29-1 with TRBJ2-5; with no DNA, the TCRdb D assignment of TRBD2 cannot be verified. Germline CDR1 reads SQVTM; CDR2 reads ANQGSEA. This CDR3 has 15 residues.

This chain joins TRBV7-9 and TRBJ1-1. This CDR3 has 14 residues. Germline assignment: CDR1 SEHNR and CDR2 FQNEAQ (reference sequence). CDR3 sequence reads: CASRSDAVWTEAFF.